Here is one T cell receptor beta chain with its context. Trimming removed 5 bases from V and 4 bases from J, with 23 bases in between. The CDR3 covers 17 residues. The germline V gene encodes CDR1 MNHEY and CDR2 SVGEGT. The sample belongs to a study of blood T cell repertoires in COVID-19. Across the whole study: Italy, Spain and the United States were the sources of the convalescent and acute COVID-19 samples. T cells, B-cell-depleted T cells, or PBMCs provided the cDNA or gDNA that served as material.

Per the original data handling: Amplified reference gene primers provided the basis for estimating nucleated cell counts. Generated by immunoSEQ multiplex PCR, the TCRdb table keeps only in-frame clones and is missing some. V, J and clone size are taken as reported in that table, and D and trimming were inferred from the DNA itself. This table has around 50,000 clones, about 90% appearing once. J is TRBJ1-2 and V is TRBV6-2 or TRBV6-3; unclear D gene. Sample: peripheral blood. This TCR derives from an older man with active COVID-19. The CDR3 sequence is CASSPLVGRRIIYGYTF. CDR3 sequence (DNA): TGTGCCAGCAGTCCCCTCGTTGGCAGGCGAATTATCTATGGCTACACCTTC.